This TCR beta chain came from a study of post-analysis software for immune sequencing data. Regarding the study as a whole: Pronounced co-clustering by F measure was evident among identically batched samples. Versus controls, multiple sclerosis patients showed significantly lower diversity (normalized Chao1). The study found TRBV5-6, TRBV5-1 and TRBV20-1 among about five TRBV segments more frequent in patients than controls.

The CDR3 length is 12 residues. Germline values: CDR1 LNHDA, CDR2 SQIVND (reference sequence). Trimming pared 8 bases from V and 10 bases from J, leaving 15 bases between. TCR beta cDNA libraries had unique molecular identifiers. Input populations of about 0.9 to 10 million T cells gave rise to some 500,000 cDNA molecules. TCRdb ran MiXCR on the PCR reads and lists one entry per CDR3 protein. The table lists roughly 650,000 distinct CDR3 sequences, roughly three fifths of them singletons. On this clonotype: The antigen remains unidentified.

The chain combines TRBV19 with TRBJ2-1, with D maybe TRBD2 (6 bases). The sequenced sample was blood. This clonotype was sampled from a girl aged 2 to 9 with multiple sclerosis. CDR3 DNA: TGTGCCAGTCGGGGGTTCCTGGGGGAGCAGTTCTTC. It translates to CASRGFLGEQFF.